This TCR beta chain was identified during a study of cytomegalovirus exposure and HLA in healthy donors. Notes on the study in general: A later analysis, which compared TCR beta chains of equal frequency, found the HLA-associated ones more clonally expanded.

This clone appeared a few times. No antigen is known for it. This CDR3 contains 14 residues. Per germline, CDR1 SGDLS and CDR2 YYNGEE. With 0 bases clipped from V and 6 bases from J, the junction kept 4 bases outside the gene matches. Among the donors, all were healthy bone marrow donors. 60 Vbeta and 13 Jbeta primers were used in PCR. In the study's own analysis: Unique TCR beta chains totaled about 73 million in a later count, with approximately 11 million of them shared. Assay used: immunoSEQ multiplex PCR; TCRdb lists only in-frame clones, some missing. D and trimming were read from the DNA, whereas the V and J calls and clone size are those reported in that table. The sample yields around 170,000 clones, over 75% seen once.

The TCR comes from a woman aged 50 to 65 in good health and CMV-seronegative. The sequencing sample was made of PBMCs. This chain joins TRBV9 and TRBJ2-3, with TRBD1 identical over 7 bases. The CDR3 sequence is CASSVAIGGDTQYF. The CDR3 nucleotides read TGTGCCAGCAGCGTAGCTATAGGGGGCGATACGCAGTATTTT.